This T cell receptor beta chain is from a study of follicular helper T cells after annual influenza vaccination. Study-level findings and limits: Day 7 ICOS+CD38+ clones later appeared mostly in ICOS-CD38- cTfh.

Community-dwelling subjects without influenza vaccination in the prior 6 months were enrolled. Each time point used about 35 to 100 mL of blood. This CDR3 spans 18 amino acids. The germline V gene encodes CDR1 LNHDA and CDR2 SQIVND (reference sequence). The V segment lost 5 bases and the J segment 3 bases; nucleotides outside the gene matches: 14. Sequencing of TCRB used Survey level resolution. The assay was immunoSEQ multiplex PCR, and TCRdb's table has in-frame clones only and misses some. The data hold about 11,000 clones, with roughly 80% observed a single time. To note about this clone: Antigen specificity is unknown.

The TCR comes from an adult who received the influenza vaccine. The sample consisted of CXCR5- memory CD4+ T cells sorted from blood, taken 6 weeks after influenza vaccination. This rearrangement joins TRBV19 to TRBJ1-1, with TRBD1 identical over 11 bases. CDR3: CASSGQDRGRPDYTEAFF. Here the CDR3 DNA reads TGTGCCAGTAGTGGTCAGGACAGGGGGCGCCCTGATTACACTGAAGCTTTCTTT.